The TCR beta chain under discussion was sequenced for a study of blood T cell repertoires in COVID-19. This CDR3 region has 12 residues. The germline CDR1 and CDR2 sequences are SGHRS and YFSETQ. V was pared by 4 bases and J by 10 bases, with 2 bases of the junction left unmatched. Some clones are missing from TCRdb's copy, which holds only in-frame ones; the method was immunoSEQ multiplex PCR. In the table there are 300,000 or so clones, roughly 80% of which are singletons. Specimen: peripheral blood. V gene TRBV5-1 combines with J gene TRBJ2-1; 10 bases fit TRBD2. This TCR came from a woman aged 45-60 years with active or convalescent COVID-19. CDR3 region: CASSPGLAEQFF. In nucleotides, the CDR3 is TGCGCCAGCAGCCCGGGACTAGCGGAGCAGTTCTTC.